The entry that follows covers one TCR beta chain sequence. There is no known antigen for this receptor. Base quality data are lacking; no much larger clone is found one base away. TCRbeta CDR3 regions were amplified from genomic DNA using the immunoSEQ Assay, a bias-controlled multiplex PCR. Per the original workflow: The number of nucleated cells in each sample was estimated from the amplification of reference gene primers within the assay. To quantify the absolute abundance of each unique TCRbeta CDR3 rearrangement, sequence reads were collapsed and filtered. For each sample, productive Simpson clonality was calculated as the square root of Simpson's diversity index over productive rearrangements. TCRdb holds this immuneACCESS table with in-frame rearrangements only. Some clones are missing; in checked studies, unresolved V genes explain under half, and the rest has no known cause. The D gene and trimming were derived from the DNA, and the V and J assignments and clone size from that table. The sample table records about 300,000 clones; more than 85% of these occur just once. Over 1% of the sample is taken by the ten largest.

Each collaborating institution followed its own protocols to collect whole blood in K2EDTA tubes. For TCRbeta analysis, collaborators shipped samples in one of three forms: frozen whole blood, isolated PBMCs, or DNA extracted from either of those sample types. Including the terminal cysteine and phenylalanine, the CDR3 comprises 14 residues. The only DNA kept is the CDR3, 42 bases in frame from the first base. For CDR1 and CDR2, the germline V gene lists SGHRS and YFSETQ. Trimming leaves V shorter by 2 bases and J shorter by 3 bases, with the junction holding 1 base beyond the gene matches. This entry comes from a study of blood T cell repertoires in COVID-19 (dated by TCRdb to the early 2020s). About the study as a whole: The collaborator samples originated in the United States, Italy and Spain and spanned the acute and convalescent phases of COVID-19. Deeply sampled blood TCRbeta repertoires from subjects exposed to, actively infected with, or recovered from COVID-19 were included in the dataset. Where HLA class I and class II types were available, the types were taken from metadata supplied by the sample provider, not from assay-based typing. The repertoires were released in a freely available public database meant as a resource for research on the immune response to SARS-CoV-2. Samples were obtained from the ongoing ImmuneRACE study (first 160 participants) and from about 1,300 subjects provided by 6 global collaborators. The prospective study material was composed of cDNA or gDNA derived from T cells, B-cell-depleted T cells, or PBMCs. Sample metadata almost always included a de-identified subject ID, COVID-19 status, age in years and sex. Results the study describes overall, beyond this receptor: The amount of clinical and demographic metadata varied by source and participant and was provided uncurated.

The receptor's source is a man aged 70-80 years with acute or convalescent COVID-19. Input material: peripheral blood. Recombination linked TRBV5-1 to TRBJ2-3; 9 junctional bases match TRBD2. This receptor carries the CDR3 CASSLTSGTDTQYF. At the DNA level, the sequence is TGCGCCAGCAGCTTAACTAGCGGGACAGATACGCAGTATTTT.